Below are 8 T cell receptor beta chains sequenced from a single sample in a study of T cells after yellow fever vaccination. TCRdb used MiXCR to reprocess the 5' RACE reads, holding one entry per CDR3 protein. The data hold more than 300,000 distinct CDR3 sequences, with around 7% observed a single time. The material sequenced was PBMCs, taken about 49 days after the first yellow fever vaccination. The receptors shown here come from a man aged 18 to 35 who received the YFV17D yellow fever vaccine.

This clonotype was counted only a few times. The chain has TRBV7-3 and TRBJ1-6, with 9 bases that match TRBD1. The CDR3 loop spans 14 amino acids. Trimming removed 3 bases from V and 9 bases from J; junction bases left unmatched: 3. The germline V gene has CDR1 SGHTA and CDR2 FQGTGA. CDR3 sequence: CASSLTGGSSPLHF. The CDR3 coding sequence is TGTGCCAGCAGCTTGACAGGGGGTAGTTCACCCCTCCACTTT.

This clonotype has only a few counts. The chain combines TRBV6-1 with TRBJ1-2; 9 bases are a match to TRBD1. CDR1 MNHNS and CDR2 SASEGT come from the germline V gene. V dropped 5 bases and J dropped 4; count of bases not matched to a gene: 8. The CDR3 spans 15 residues. The CDR3 sequence: CASSPRTGAAYGYTF. The CDR3 DNA sequence: TGTGCCAGCAGTCCGAGGACAGGGGCAGCCTATGGCTACACCTTC.

This clonotype occurred a few times. The V call is TRBV4-3, the J call TRBJ1-2; the D is unclear. Trimming left V 4 bases short and J 2 bases short, with 11 bases between. CDR1 and CDR2 (germline): LGHNA, YSLEER. CDR3 size: 14 residues. The CDR3 reads CASSPTVGNYGYTF. CDR3 sequence (DNA): TGCGCCAGCAGCCCCACGGTGGGGAACTATGGCTACACCTTC.

This clonotype appeared many times. This chain connects TRBV6-2 or TRBV6-3 to TRBJ2-1, with TRBD2 identical over 13 bases. This CDR3 spans 15 amino acids. CDR1 and CDR2 from the germline V gene are MNHEY and SVGEGT. V was pared by 4 bases and J by 3 bases, with 0 bases of the junction left unmatched. This CDR3 reads CASSWTSGGYNEQFF. CDR3 bases: TGTGCCAGCAGTTGGACTAGCGGGGGCTACAATGAGCAGTTCTTC.

This clonotype was detected ten times or more. The gene calls are TRBV5-6 and TRBJ2-2, with D perhaps assigned TRBD1 or TRBD2 (6 bases each). Trimming took off 4 bases at V and 3 bases at J, with 13 bases between the two ends. The CDR3 has 15 amino acids. The germline V gene has CDR1 SGHDT and CDR2 YYEEEE. The CDR3 sequence: CASSPEGGYTGELFF. The CDR3 DNA sequence: TGTGCCAGCAGCCCTGAAGGGGGGTACACCGGGGAGCTGTTTTTT.

The sample holds a few counts of this clonotype. The V and J genes are TRBV7-8 and TRBJ1-6; a weak D match, TRBD1 (6 bases). Trimming stripped 5 bases from V and 10 bases from J, with 15 bases between. The CDR3 spans 14 residues. Germline V CDR1 and CDR2: SGHVS, FQNEAQ. The CDR3 region is CASSQGGGRSPLHF. CDR3 DNA sequence: TGTGCCAGCAGCCAAGGGGGGGGGCGGTCACCCCTCCACTTT. Full variable domain (missing parts from reference TRBV7-8 and TRBJ1-6): GAGVSQSPRYKVAKRGQDVALRCDPISGHVSLFWYQQALGQGPEFLTYFQNEAQLDKSGLPSDRFFAERPEGSVSTLKIQRTQQEDSAVYLCASSQGGGRSPLHFGNGTRLTVT.

This clonotype was observed a handful of times. The chain links TRBV20-1 to TRBJ1-6; tentatively, D is TRBD1 (6 bases). Trimming removed 3 bases from V and 10 bases from J, with 10 bases in between. Germline assignment: CDR1 DFQATT and CDR2 SNEGSKA (reference sequence). The CDR3 contains 12 residues. This CDR3 is CSASRGRSPLHF. In DNA, the CDR3 is TGCAGTGCTAGTCGGGGGCGCTCACCCCTCCACTTT.

This clonotype showed up many times. V and J are TRBV4-3 and TRBJ2-1, with D uncertain. Trimming left V 4 bases short and J 9 bases short, with 25 bases between. This CDR3 has 17 amino acids. Germline V lookup: CDR1 LGHNA, CDR2 YSLEER. The DNA of the CDR3 is TGCGCCAGCAGCCTAAGACCGCCGCGCCCGGTGATGGTTGAGCAGTTCTTC. The encoded protein is CASSLRPPRPVMVEQFF.